This is a list of T cell receptor beta chains from one sample in a study of regulatory T cells in long-lasting Graves disease. TCRdb re-called the multiplex PCR reads through MiXCR, storing one row per CDR3 protein. This table has 580,000 or so distinct CDR3 sequences, around 16% appearing once. These records were also assigned to another study, of T cells in Graves' hyperthyroidism and ophthalmopathy.

The material was peripheral blood mononuclear cells (PBMCs), obtained at new diagnosis, from a patient treated with antithyroid drugs. These receptors were collected from a man younger than 35 with Graves disease. CDR3s include the opening cysteine and the closing phenylalanine or tryptophan. D genes are given only for firm matches. The size field is filled for only some rows; it gives once, few, many or a size class.

TGCAGCGTTGAGGGGAGGGGGGGAAAGGCTGAAGCTTTCTTT,CSVEGRGGKAEAFF,-,TRBV29-1,TRBJ1-1,-
TGTGCCAGCAGCTTAGAGTATCGGGGTAGTTCAGATACGCAGTATTTT,CASSLEYRGSSDTQYF,-,TRBV7-2,TRBJ2-3,-
TGTGCCAGCAGTTACGTAGGGACTAGCGGGAGGCGACGCTACGAGCAGTACTTC,CASSYVGTSGRRRYEQYF,-,TRBV6-5,TRBJ2-7,TRBD2
TGTGCCAGCAGTGTTGACAGGCCCACCGGGGAGCTGTTTTTT,CASSVDRPTGELFF,-,TRBV6-1,TRBJ2-2,-
TGTGCCAGCAGTCCGCCCCCAGGACAGCAAGCTAACTATGGCTACACCTTC,CASSPPPGQQANYGYTF,many,TRBV28,TRBJ1-2,-
TGTGCCAGCAGTATTACAGGACAGGGTGCCGGGGGCGAGCAGTACTTC,CASSITGQGAGGEQYF,many,TRBV6-1,TRBJ2-7,TRBD1
TGTGCCAGCAGCCTCGGACGTTTGGCTGAAGCTTTCTTT,CASSLGRLAEAFF,many,TRBV12-3/TRBV12-4,TRBJ1-1,-
TGTGCCACCCCCCCGGCCGGCGAGCAGTACTTC,CATPPAGEQYF,few,TRBV15,TRBJ2-7,-
TGTGCCAGTAGTATGGGGACTACTGCGAACACCGGGGAGCTGTTTTTT,CASSMGTTANTGELFF,-,TRBV19,TRBJ2-2,TRBD2
TGTGCTAGTGGTTTGGCTGACAGGGGCTATGGCTACACCTTC,CASGLADRGYGYTF,few,TRBV12-5,TRBJ1-2,TRBD1
TGCAGTGCTAGATCAGGGGTAGAAGCTTTCTTT,CSARSGVEAFF,many,TRBV20-1,TRBJ1-1,-
TGCGCCAGCAGCTTGCGGTTTATGAACACTGAAGCTTTCTTT,CASSLRFMNTEAFF,-,TRBV5-1,TRBJ1-1,-
TGTGCCAGTAGAGCATTTCTGGGGGGGAGCAATCAGCCCCAGCATTTT,CASRAFLGGSNQPQHF,-,TRBV19,TRBJ1-5,-
TGTGCCTGCGAGACAGAAACAGATACGCAGTATTTT,CACETETDTQYF,-,TRBV30,TRBJ2-3,-
TGTGCCAGCAGTTTCTACACAGGGAGGGGTTGGGAGCAGTTCTTC,CASSFYTGRGWEQFF,-,TRBV27,TRBJ2-1,-
TGCGCCAGCAGCCAGGAAGCCGCGACAGGGTTCAATAATTCACCCCTCCACTTT,CASSQEAATGFNNSPLHF,once,TRBV4-1,TRBJ1-6,TRBD1
TGTGCCAGCAGCCCGGCGGGCAGGGGCTACGAGCAGTACTTC,CASSPAGRGYEQYF,-,TRBV7-2,TRBJ2-7,-
TGTGCCAGCAGCTTGGGATACATGGAGGGGTACTTC,CASSLGYMEGYF,-,TRBV7-9,TRBJ2-4,-
TGTGCCAGCAGCCCCGGGACACTCTATGGCTACACCTTC,CASSPGTLYGYTF,many,TRBV11-2,TRBJ1-2,-
TGTGCCAGCAGTATAGAGACTAGCGGGAGGCTTAGGAACACCGGGGAGCTGTTTTTT,CASSIETSGRLRNTGELFF,few,TRBV27,TRBJ2-2,TRBD2
TGTGCCTGGAGCGAGGGTAGCCGGGAGCTGTTTTTT,CAWSEGSRELFF,many,TRBV30,TRBJ2-2,-
TGTGCCAGCTCAGCCTGGGACAGGGATGGGTCCTACGAGCAGTACTTC,CASSAWDRDGSYEQYF,few,TRBV18,TRBJ2-7,TRBD1
TGCGCCAGCAGCTTGGCCTCGAGGGGCTCCTACAATGAGCAGTTCTTC,CASSLASRGSYNEQFF,-,TRBV5-1,TRBJ2-1,-
TGTGCCAGCAGCTTAGCCTCCAGTCATAGCAATCAGCCCCAGCATTTT,CASSLASSHSNQPQHF,many,TRBV11-2,TRBJ1-5,-
TGTGCCAGCAGGACAGGGGGCGGCAATCAGCCCCAGCATTTT,CASRTGGGNQPQHF,many,TRBV27,TRBJ1-5,TRBD1
TGTGCCAGCGAGGCCGGGACAGGGGACCACTATGGCTACACCTTC,CASEAGTGDHYGYTF,many,TRBV18,TRBJ1-2,TRBD1
TGTGCCAGCAGCCCCCTTCCGACAGGGGGCCATGAGCAGTTCTTC,CASSPLPTGGHEQFF,many,TRBV11-2,TRBJ2-1,TRBD1
TGCAGTGCTAGAGGAGGAGGGGGCACTGAAGCTTTCTTT,CSARGGGGTEAFF,-,TRBV20-1,TRBJ1-1,-
TGTGCCAGTAGTACGAGGGTGGCTGAAGCTTTCTTT,CASSTRVAEAFF,-,TRBV19,TRBJ1-1,-
TGTGCCAGCAGCCCGCAAACCTACAATGAGCAGTTCTTC,CASSPQTYNEQFF,-,TRBV7-6,TRBJ2-1,-
TGCGCCAGCAGCCAAGAGGGGAGCCCTAACTATGGCTACACCTTC,CASSQEGSPNYGYTF,-,TRBV4-1,TRBJ1-2,-
TGTGCCAGCAGTTTCAGAACAAGGGGGCCCCTAAACTATGGCTACACCTTC,CASSFRTRGPLNYGYTF,-,TRBV28,TRBJ1-2,TRBD1
TGTGCCAGCAGCACCCGGGACAGGGTCCTTTACGAGCAGTACTTC,CASSTRDRVLYEQYF,few,TRBV27,TRBJ2-7,TRBD1
TGCGCCAGCAGCTTGAAGGTAAACACTGAAGCTTTCTTT,CASSLKVNTEAFF,many,TRBV5-1,TRBJ1-1,-
TGTGCCAGCAGTCCACCCTCAGCGGCCTACCTCGGGGAGCAGTTCTTC,CASSPPSAAYLGEQFF,many,TRBV12-3/TRBV12-4,TRBJ2-1,-
TGTGCCAGCAGCAAGACAGGGCCAACCTCCTACGAGCAGTACTTC,CASSKTGPTSYEQYF,many,TRBV5-5,TRBJ2-7,TRBD1
TGTGCCAGCAGCTTGGACGGTTTTGGAGCTTTCTTT,CASSLDGFGAFF,-,TRBV7-9,TRBJ1-1,-
TGTGCCAGCAGTTACGAGGGCAGTGTGCACACCGGGGAGCTGTTTTTT,CASSYEGSVHTGELFF,-,TRBV6-5,TRBJ2-2,-
TGTGCCAGCAGCCAAGATAAGGTGGCGGACGAGCAGTACTTC,CASSQDKVADEQYF,few,TRBV4-2,TRBJ2-7,-
TGTGCCAGTAGTCCCACCCGGGACTTAACCTACGAGCAGTACTTC,CASSPTRDLTYEQYF,-,TRBV19,TRBJ2-7,-